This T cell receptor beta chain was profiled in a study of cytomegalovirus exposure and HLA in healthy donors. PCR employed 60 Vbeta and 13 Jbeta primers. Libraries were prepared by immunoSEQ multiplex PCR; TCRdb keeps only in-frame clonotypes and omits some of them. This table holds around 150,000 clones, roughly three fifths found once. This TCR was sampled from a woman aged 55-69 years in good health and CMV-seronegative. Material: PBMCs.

CDR3 in amino acids: CAGRLAGPTDTQYF. As DNA, the CDR3 is TGTGCCGGACGACTAGCGGGCCCCACAGATACGCAGTATTTT. The rearrangement links TRBV6-1 to TRBJ2-3; the match to TRBD2 covers 10 bases. Germline V gives CDR1 MNHNS, CDR2 SASEGT. The J segment lost 2 bases and the V segment lost 11 bases, leaving 7 bases of the junction unmatched. This CDR3 is 14 amino acids long.